This T cell receptor (beta chain) was documented in a study of long-term antiretroviral therapy in people with HIV. Findings and limits, study-wide: HIV repertoires had narrower CDR3 length ranges than controls. Diversity rose after ART but stayed below transplant donor controls.

This was the immunoSEQ v3.0 assay at survey level. Sequenced by immunoSEQ multiplex PCR; TCRdb stores in-frame clones only, minus some. The sample holds around 13,000 clones, about 74% seen once. This CDR3 is built from 15 residues. Germline V gives CDR1 SGHRS, CDR2 YFSETQ. The ends lost 4 bases at V and 3 bases at J; junction bases unmatched: 5. Until DNA extraction, the samples held between roughly 1-10 million cryopreserved PBMC. On this clone itself: As yet, its antigen is unknown.

The specimen was unsorted PBMCs, collected 0.5 years before starting antiretroviral therapy. The rearrangement uses TRBV5-1 and TRBJ1-5; 9 bases align to TRBD1. This receptor was taken from a middle-aged woman with HIV. The CDR3 is CASSLGTGNNQPQHF. In DNA form, the CDR3 reads TGCGCCAGCAGCCTCGGGACAGGGAACAATCAGCCCCAGCATTTT.